The rows below give T cell receptor beta chains drawn from one sample of a study of cytomegalovirus exposure and HLA in healthy donors. Clones were sequenced by immunoSEQ multiplex PCR, and TCRdb holds only the in-frame ones, with some missing. In the table there are 100,000 to 150,000 clones, roughly 80% of which are singletons. Sequencing was carried out using PBMCs. The receptors shown here come from a female donor in good health and CMV-seronegative. Each CDR3 is given with its conserved first and last residue. Each record gives: V gene, clone size, D gene, J gene, CDR3 DNA, CDR3 protein. D genes are given only for firm matches. Where a row states a size, it is once, few, many or the class of an expanded clone; other rows omit it.

v_gene: TRBV5-1
abundance: NA
d_gene: NA
j_gene: TRBJ2-3
CDR3nt: TGCGCCAGCAGCCCCTTTAGCACAGATACGCAGTATTTT
CDR3aa: CASSPFSTDTQYF

v_gene: TRBV11-2
abundance: NA
d_gene: NA
j_gene: TRBJ2-5
CDR3nt: TGTGCCAGCAGCTTAGGGGCAGGGGGCGGGGGGACCCAGTACTTC
CDR3aa: CASSLGAGGGGTQYF

v_gene: TRBV10-1
abundance: NA
d_gene: NA
j_gene: TRBJ1-2
CDR3nt: TGCGCCAGCAGTGAGTCCCAGGGGTTCGATGGCTACACCTTC
CDR3aa: CASSESQGFDGYTF

v_gene: TRBV5-4
abundance: NA
d_gene: TRBD1
j_gene: TRBJ1-1
CDR3nt: TGTGCCAGCAGCTTACCGTCTTGGGGGACAGGGGGTAAAGGGAACACTGAAGCTTTCTTT
CDR3aa: CASSLPSWGTGGKGNTEAFF

v_gene: TRBV14
abundance: NA
d_gene: TRBD2
j_gene: TRBJ2-3
CDR3nt: TGTGCCAGCAGCCAAGTTCGCGGGAGGGATACGCAGTATTTT
CDR3aa: CASSQVRGRDTQYF

v_gene: TRBV7-3
abundance: NA
d_gene: NA
j_gene: TRBJ2-2
CDR3nt: TGTGCCAGCAGCCCTTGGGGCAGTGGCACCGGGGAGCTGTTTTTT
CDR3aa: CASSPWGSGTGELFF

v_gene: TRBV11-2
abundance: NA
d_gene: NA
j_gene: TRBJ2-7
CDR3nt: TGTGCCAGCAGCTTAGTCCTCAGCGGCGGAGAGCAGTACTTC
CDR3aa: CASSLVLSGGEQYF

v_gene: TRBV28
abundance: NA
d_gene: NA
j_gene: TRBJ1-1
CDR3nt: TGTGCCAGCAGATTAACTGAGACTGAAGCTTTCTTT
CDR3aa: CASRLTETEAFF

v_gene: TRBV6-1
abundance: NA
d_gene: NA
j_gene: TRBJ2-7
CDR3nt: TGTGCCAGCAGTGAAACGGGTACCTACGAGCAGTACTTC
CDR3aa: CASSETGTYEQYF

v_gene: TRBV7-8
abundance: NA
d_gene: NA
j_gene: TRBJ2-2
CDR3nt: TGTGCCAGCAGCAGGGGACCGGGAGTCACCGGGGAGCTGTTTTTT
CDR3aa: CASSRGPGVTGELFF

v_gene: TRBV18
abundance: NA
d_gene: TRBD1
j_gene: TRBJ2-3
CDR3nt: TGTGCCAGCTCAGAATTGGGACAGGGAGTTGATACGCAGTATTTT
CDR3aa: CASSELGQGVDTQYF

v_gene: TRBV5-1
abundance: once
d_gene: TRBD2
j_gene: TRBJ2-7
CDR3nt: TGCGCCAGCAGCTTGGAGGCGGGAGAATCCGAGCAGTACTTC
CDR3aa: CASSLEAGESEQYF

v_gene: TRBV28
abundance: NA
d_gene: NA
j_gene: TRBJ1-1
CDR3nt: TGTGCCAGCACCCCAAGTCCCAGGACTGAAGCTTTCTTT
CDR3aa: CASTPSPRTEAFF

v_gene: TRBV30
abundance: NA
d_gene: TRBD1
j_gene: TRBJ1-3
CDR3nt: TGTGCCTGGCGGTGGGACAGCCAAATAGGAAACACCATATATTTT
CDR3aa: CAWRWDSQIGNTIYF

v_gene: TRBV6-5
abundance: once
d_gene: TRBD1
j_gene: TRBJ2-2
CDR3nt: TGTGCCAGCAGTTCGGACAGGGTGTTGGGCACCGGGGAGCTGTTTTTT
CDR3aa: CASSSDRVLGTGELFF

v_gene: TRBV29-1
abundance: NA
d_gene: NA
j_gene: TRBJ1-2
CDR3nt: TGCAGCGTTGAGAACAGTAACTATGGCTACACCTTC
CDR3aa: CSVENSNYGYTF

v_gene: TRBV9
abundance: few
d_gene: NA
j_gene: TRBJ2-2
CDR3nt: TGTGCCAGCAGCTCGGCAGGCGGGGAGCTGTTTTTT
CDR3aa: CASSSAGGELFF

v_gene: TRBV15
abundance: NA
d_gene: NA
j_gene: TRBJ1-5
CDR3nt: TGTGCCACAGAACAGGGACGGGACCAGCCCCAGCATTTT
CDR3aa: CATEQGRDQPQHF

v_gene: TRBV6-5
abundance: NA
d_gene: TRBD2
j_gene: TRBJ2-7
CDR3nt: TGTGCCAGCAGCAGCGGGGTGAGGCACGAGCAGTACTTC
CDR3aa: CASSSGVRHEQYF

v_gene: TRBV21-1
abundance: NA
d_gene: NA
j_gene: TRBJ1-1
CDR3nt: TGTGCCAGCAGCAAAGAACGGGAGAACACTGAAGCTTTCTTT
CDR3aa: CASSKERENTEAFF

v_gene: TRBV16
abundance: NA
d_gene: TRBD2
j_gene: TRBJ2-3
CDR3nt: TGTGCCAGCAGCTCCGGGACTAGCGGCAGGGCCGATACGCAGTATTTT
CDR3aa: CASSSGTSGRADTQYF

v_gene: TRBV11-1
abundance: NA
d_gene: NA
j_gene: TRBJ2-3
CDR3nt: TGTGCCAGCAGCTTAGGGGGGGCAGATACGCAGTATTTT
CDR3aa: CASSLGGADTQYF

v_gene: TRBV7-9
abundance: NA
d_gene: NA
j_gene: TRBJ2-3
CDR3nt: TGTGCCAGCAGCTTCCGGGACTGGTTCCCAGATACGCAGTATTTT
CDR3aa: CASSFRDWFPDTQYF